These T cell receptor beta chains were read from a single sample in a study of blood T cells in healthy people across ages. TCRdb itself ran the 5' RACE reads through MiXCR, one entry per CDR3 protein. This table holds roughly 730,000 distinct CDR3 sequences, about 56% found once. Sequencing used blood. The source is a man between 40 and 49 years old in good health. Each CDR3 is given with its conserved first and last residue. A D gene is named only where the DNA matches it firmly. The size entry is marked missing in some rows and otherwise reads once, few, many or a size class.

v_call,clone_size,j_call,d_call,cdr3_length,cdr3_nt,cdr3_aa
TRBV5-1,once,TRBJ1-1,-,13,TGCGCCAGCAGCTTGGTTGAGACAGGAATAGCTTTCTTT,CASSLVETGIAFF
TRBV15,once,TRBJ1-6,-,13,TGTGCCACCTGGACGGGGATTCCTTCACCCCTCCACTTT,CATWTGIPSPLHF
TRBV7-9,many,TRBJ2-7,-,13,TGTGCCAGCAGTTTGACACTGTGGGCTGTCTTGTACTTC,CASSLTLWAVLYF
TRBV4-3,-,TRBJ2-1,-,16,TGCGCCAGCAGCCTTAGCCCAGGGGGGGCATACAATGAGCAGTTCTTC,CASSLSPGGAYNEQFF
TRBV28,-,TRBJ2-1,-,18,TGTGCCAGCAGTCTGCTCTGGAGGGGGCTCAGATCCTACAATGAGCAGTTCTTC,CASSLLWRGLRSYNEQFF
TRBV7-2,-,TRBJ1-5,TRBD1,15,TGTGCCAGCAGCGTCCAACAGGGGGGTGAGCAGCCCCAGCATTTT,CASSVQQGGEQPQHF
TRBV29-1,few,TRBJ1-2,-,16,TGCAGCGTTGAAGTTAACCAGGGGCAGACTAACTATGGCTACACCTTC,CSVEVNQGQTNYGYTF
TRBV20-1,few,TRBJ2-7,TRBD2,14,TGCAGTGCTAGTCCCTTAGCGTGGGGGGGCGAGCAGTACTTC,CSASPLAWGGEQYF
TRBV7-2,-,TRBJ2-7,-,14,TGTGCCAGCAGCTTAGCGCCTGGGGTTTACGAGCAGTACTTC,CASSLAPGVYEQYF
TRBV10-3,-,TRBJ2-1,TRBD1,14,TGTGCCATCAAACCGGGGACAGGTGTTGATGAGCAGTTCTTC,CAIKPGTGVDEQFF
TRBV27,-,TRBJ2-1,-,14,TGTGCCGGCAGTTTATTGGGGCGCAGTGATGAGCAGTTCTTC,CAGSLLGRSDEQFF
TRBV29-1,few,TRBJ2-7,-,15,TGCAGCGTTGAAGATGAAGAAGGGCTGAACTACGAGCAGTACTTC,CSVEDEEGLNYEQYF
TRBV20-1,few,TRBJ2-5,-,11,TGCAGTGAGGGGCAGCAAGAGACCCAGTACTTC,CSEGQQETQYF
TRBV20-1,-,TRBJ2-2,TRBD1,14,TGCAGTGCTAGAAGACAGGGGCCCACCGGGGAGCTGTTTTTT,CSARRQGPTGELFF
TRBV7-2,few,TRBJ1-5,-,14,TGTGCCAGCAGCTTAGCGTTGGGCAATCAGCCCCAGCATTTT,CASSLALGNQPQHF
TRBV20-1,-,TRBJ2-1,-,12,TGCAGTGCCGCGGAGGAGAGATATGAGCAGTTCTTC,CSAAEERYEQFF
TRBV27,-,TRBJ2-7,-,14,TGTGCCACCCAGGACCTGGCGGGGTCCCGGGAGCAGTACTTC,CATQDLAGSREQYF
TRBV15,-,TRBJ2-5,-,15,TGTGCCACCAGCAGAGATTCGGGAGCCCAAGAGACCCGGTACTTC,CATSRDSGAQETRYF
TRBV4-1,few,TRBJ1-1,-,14,TGCGCCAGCAGCCAAGGTTCCAGCCCCGAAGGGAGTTTCTTT,CASSQGSSPEGSFF
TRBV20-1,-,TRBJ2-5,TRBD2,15,TGCAGTGCTAGTCCTATAGCGGGGACTCAAGAGACCCAGTACTTC,CSASPIAGTQETQYF